The present T cell receptor beta chain was sequenced within a study of human T cells and chemical hapten exposure. Whole-study context: Subjects had 2% DPC placed on roughly 2 cm by roughly 2 cm of upper inner arm skin for sensitization. Minor volume differences among pooled libraries chiefly drove per-sample TCR yield variation.

The CDR3 extends over 12 amino acids. The germline gives CDR1 GTSNPN, CDR2 SVGIG (reference sequence). The V and J ends lost 2 bases and 6 bases respectively, with 8 bases between them. As processed by the authors: Sample TCR totals centred on a median of around 93,000, ranging roughly 20,000 to 750,000. TCRdb used MiXCR to reprocess the RACE reads, holding one entry per CDR3 protein. V and J calls and clone size were set by TCRdb, not the authors. Of 75,000 to 100,000 distinct CDR3 sequences detected, 10% appear once; the ten largest clones hold roughly 2.4%. Time point specified: patch test 1, 2 weeks after DPC sensitization. Indicated treatment: therapeutic diphenylcyclopropenone sensitization with weekly scalp DPC. Those who donated were patients with alopecia, 18 to 70 years of age, and suitable for DPC.

V gene TRBV30 combines with J gene TRBJ2-1; D is perhaps TRBD1 (6 bases). The material was whole blood, obtained in connection with sensitization to the hapten diphenylcyclopropenone (DPC). The sequence was collected from a man aged 35 to 55 with alopecia areata. Some clones in this sample may be carry-over from other donors' samples. CDR3 region: CAWSRQVNEQFF. The CDR3 coding sequence is TGTGCCTGGAGTCGACAGGTCAATGAGCAGTTCTTC.